This T cell receptor (beta chain) was obtained from a study of cytomegalovirus exposure and HLA in healthy donors. Across the whole study: Sequencing of roughly 180 million T cells in an earlier analysis found approximately 120 million unique TCR beta sequences. Notes on the study in general: The study found most TCR sequences rare, yet found some public TCRs in many donors. There were 150 or so TCR beta chains listed as cytomegalovirus-associated.

Germline CDR1 and CDR2: LNHDA and SQIVND (reference sequence). The CDR3 contains 17 residues. V lost 4 bases, J lost 0 bases, and 7 bases stayed unmatched. Regarding this clone: What it recognizes is unknown.

Primers: 60 Vbeta forward and 13 Jbeta reverse. The protocol was immunoSEQ multiplex PCR, while the TCRdb copy is restricted to in-frame clones and leaves out a portion. The repertoire holds about 130,000 clones, 60% to 80% seen once, with more than 0.95% in the top ten. The sequence was collected from a man aged 45-65 years in good health and CMV-seronegative. Sequenced material: PBMCs. The chain combines TRBV19 with TRBJ1-5; 9 bases are shared with TRBD1. The CDR3 is CASSKGQGGHSNQPQHF. The CDR3, as DNA: TGTGCCAGTAGTAAGGGACAGGGAGGGCATAGCAATCAGCCCCAGCATTTT.